These 6 T cell receptor beta chains were all obtained from the same sample, sequenced in a study of CXCR3-negative and CXCR3-positive naive CD8 T cells. Findings and limits, study-wide: TRB CDR3s were more hydrophobic in CXCR3-positive than in CXCR3-negative naive cells.

Preparation of TRB cDNA libraries relied on 5' RACE carrying UMI labels. From the 5' RACE reads, TCRdb lists one entry per CDR3 protein and no DNA. The clone table shows 100,000 to 150,000 distinct CDR3 sequences, with the ten largest holding about 0.37%. Their antigen targets remain unknown. The material sequenced was naive CXCR3+ CD8+ T cells from blood. The subset is: CD45RO-CCR7+CD27+CD95- naive CD8+ T cells expressing CXCR3 (TNR3+). All receptors derive from a human donor in good health. Some clones in this sample may be carry-over from other donors' samples.

The V call is TRBV21-1, the J call TRBJ2-2; the TCRdb call, TRBD2, lacks DNA for checking. TRBV21-1 is a pseudogene. This CDR3 region has 17 residues. The CDR3 is CASSREQRGVCTGELFF.

This chain uses TRBV7-9 with TRBJ2-1; TCRdb picks TRBD1, but there is no DNA to check that call. From germline, CDR1 is SEHNR and CDR2 FQNEAQ (reference sequence). The CDR3 runs to 15 residues. This CDR3 is CASSLVDRIYNEQSF.

This chain uses TRBV20-1 with TRBJ2-1; there is no DNA to check the TCRdb D call of TRBD2. The V gene's germline CDR1 is DFQATT and CDR2 SNEGSKA (reference sequence). The CDR3 spans 13 residues. The CDR3 is CSASGREGHEQFF.

V and J are TRBV6-2 or TRBV6-3 and TRBJ2-7; the D gene TCRdb calls, TRBD1, cannot be checked with no DNA. Germline V gives CDR1 MNHEY, CDR2 SVGEGT. The CDR3 is made up of 12 amino acids. The CDR3 protein is CASSLRAYEQYF.

The chain has TRBV29-1 and TRBJ2-1; TCRdb calls TRBD1, which cannot be checked without DNA. The CDR3 consists of 14 residues. Germline-derived CDR1 and CDR2 are SQVTM and ANQGSEA. The CDR3 sequence: CSVAPVTGLNEQFF.

This chain connects TRBV19 to TRBJ1-2; the TCRdb call, TRBD1, lacks DNA for checking. Per the germline V gene, CDR1 is LNHDA and CDR2 is SQIVND (reference sequence). The CDR3 has 14 amino acids. CDR3 residues: CASSIERQAPSYTF.